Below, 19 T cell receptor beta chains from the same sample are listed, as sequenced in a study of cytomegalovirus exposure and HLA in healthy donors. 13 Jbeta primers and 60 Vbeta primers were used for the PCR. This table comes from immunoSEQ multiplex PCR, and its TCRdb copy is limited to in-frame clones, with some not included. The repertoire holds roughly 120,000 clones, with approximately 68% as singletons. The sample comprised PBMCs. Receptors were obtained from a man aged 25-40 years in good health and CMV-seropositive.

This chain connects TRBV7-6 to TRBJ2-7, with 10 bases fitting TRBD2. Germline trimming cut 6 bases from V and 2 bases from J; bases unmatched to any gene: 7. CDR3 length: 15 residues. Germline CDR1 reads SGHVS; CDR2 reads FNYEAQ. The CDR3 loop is CASRPASGSAYEQYF. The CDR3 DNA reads TGTGCCAGCAGACCGGCTAGCGGGAGCGCCTACGAGCAGTACTTC.

The CDR3 bases are TGTGCCAGCAGCTTGGCTTGGGCCATTTGGAACAATGAGCAGTTCTTC. Translating it yields CASSLAWAIWNNEQFF. The chain joins TRBV5-6 to TRBJ2-1; D remains ambiguous. Germline values: CDR1 SGHDT, CDR2 YYEEEE. The germline V and J ends were trimmed by 0 bases and 5 bases, with 15 bases remaining between them. The CDR3 spans 16 residues.

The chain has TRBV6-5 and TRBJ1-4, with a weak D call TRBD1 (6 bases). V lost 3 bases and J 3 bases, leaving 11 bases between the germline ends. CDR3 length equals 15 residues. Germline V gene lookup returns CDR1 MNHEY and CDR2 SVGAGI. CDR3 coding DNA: TGTGCCAGCAGTTATTTAGGGACACCTAATGAAAAACTGTTTTTT. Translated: CASSYLGTPNEKLFF.

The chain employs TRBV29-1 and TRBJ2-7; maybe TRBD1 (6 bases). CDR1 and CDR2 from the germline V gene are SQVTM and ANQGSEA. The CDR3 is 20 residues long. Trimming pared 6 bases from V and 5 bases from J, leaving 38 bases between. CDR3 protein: CSVVDSTLYPLSTRAHEQYF. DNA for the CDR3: TGCAGCGTGGTGGACAGTACCCTATACCCGCTTAGTACCCGCGCCCACGAGCAGTACTTC.

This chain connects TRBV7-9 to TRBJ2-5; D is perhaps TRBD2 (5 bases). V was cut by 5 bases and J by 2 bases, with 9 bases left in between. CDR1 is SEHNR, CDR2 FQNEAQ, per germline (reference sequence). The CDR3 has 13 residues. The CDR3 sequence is CASSVWEQETQYF. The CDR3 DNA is TGTGCCAGCAGCGTGTGGGAGCAAGAGACCCAGTACTTC.

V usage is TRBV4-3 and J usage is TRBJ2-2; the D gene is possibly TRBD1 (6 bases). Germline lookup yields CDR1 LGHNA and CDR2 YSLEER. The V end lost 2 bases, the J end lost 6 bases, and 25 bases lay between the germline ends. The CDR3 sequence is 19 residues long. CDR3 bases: TGCGCCAGCAGCCAATTCTTGGCATCCACTAATGCAGGGGCCGGGGAGCTGTTTTTT. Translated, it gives CASSQFLASTNAGAGELFF.

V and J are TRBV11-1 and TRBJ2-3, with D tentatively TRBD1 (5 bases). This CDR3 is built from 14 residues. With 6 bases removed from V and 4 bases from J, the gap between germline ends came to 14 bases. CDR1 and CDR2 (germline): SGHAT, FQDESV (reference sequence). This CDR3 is CASRPDSQPDTQYF. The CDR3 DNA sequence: TGTGCCAGCAGACCTGACAGCCAGCCAGATACGCAGTATTTT.

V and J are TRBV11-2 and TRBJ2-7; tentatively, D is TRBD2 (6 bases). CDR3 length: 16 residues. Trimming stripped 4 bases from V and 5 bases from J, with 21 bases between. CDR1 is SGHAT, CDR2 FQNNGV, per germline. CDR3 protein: CASSSPSGGANHEQYF. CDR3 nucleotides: TGTGCCAGCAGCTCCCCAAGTGGCGGGGCCAACCACGAGCAGTACTTC.

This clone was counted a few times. The CDR3 region has the DNA TGTGCCAGCAGCAGCGTACACGACTCTGGAAACACCATATATTTT. Its translation is CASSSVHDSGNTIYF. This chain links TRBV5-4 with TRBJ1-3; D not certain. This CDR3 spans 15 amino acids. The ends were cut back, 4 bases at V and 0 bases at J, with 11 bases in the middle. Germline CDR1 SGHNT, CDR2 YYREEE (reference sequence).

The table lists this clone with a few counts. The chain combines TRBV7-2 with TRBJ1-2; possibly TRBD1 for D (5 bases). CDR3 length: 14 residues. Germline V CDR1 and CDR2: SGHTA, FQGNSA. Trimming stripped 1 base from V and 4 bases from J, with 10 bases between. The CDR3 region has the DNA TGTGCCAGCAGCTTAGGGCAGGGATTCTATGGCTACACCTTC. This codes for CASSLGQGFYGYTF.

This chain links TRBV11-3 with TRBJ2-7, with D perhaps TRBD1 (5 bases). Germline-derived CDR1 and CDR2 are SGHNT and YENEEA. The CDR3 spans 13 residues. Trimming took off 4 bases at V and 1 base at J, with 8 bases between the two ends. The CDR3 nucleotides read TGTGCCAGCAGCTCCAGGGAATCCTACGAGCAGTACTTC. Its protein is CASSSRESYEQYF.

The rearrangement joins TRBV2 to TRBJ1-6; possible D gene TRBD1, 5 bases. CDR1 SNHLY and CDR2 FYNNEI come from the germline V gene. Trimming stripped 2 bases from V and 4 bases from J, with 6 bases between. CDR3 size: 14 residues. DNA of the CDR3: TGTGCCAGCAGTGAACGGGGGTATAATTCACCCCTCCACTTT. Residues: CASSERGYNSPLHF.

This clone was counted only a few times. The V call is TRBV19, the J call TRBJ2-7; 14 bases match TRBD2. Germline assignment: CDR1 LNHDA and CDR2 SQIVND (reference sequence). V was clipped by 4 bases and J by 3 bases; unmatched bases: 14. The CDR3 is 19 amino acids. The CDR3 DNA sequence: TGTGCCAGTAGTACTCGACTGACTAGCGGGAGGGCCTCCCGCTACGAGCAGTACTTC. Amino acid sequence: CASSTRLTSGRASRYEQYF.

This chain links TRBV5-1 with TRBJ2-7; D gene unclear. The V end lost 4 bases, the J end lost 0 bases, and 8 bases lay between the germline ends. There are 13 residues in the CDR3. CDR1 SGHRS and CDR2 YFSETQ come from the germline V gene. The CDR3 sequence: CASSPPDSYEQYF. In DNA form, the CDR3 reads TGCGCCAGCAGCCCCCCAGACTCCTACGAGCAGTACTTC.

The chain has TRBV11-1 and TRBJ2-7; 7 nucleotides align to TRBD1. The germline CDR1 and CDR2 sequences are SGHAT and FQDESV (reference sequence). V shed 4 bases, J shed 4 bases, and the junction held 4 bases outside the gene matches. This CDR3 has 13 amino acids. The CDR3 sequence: CASSSDRDYEQYF. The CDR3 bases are TGTGCCAGCAGCTCCGACAGGGATTACGAGCAGTACTTC.

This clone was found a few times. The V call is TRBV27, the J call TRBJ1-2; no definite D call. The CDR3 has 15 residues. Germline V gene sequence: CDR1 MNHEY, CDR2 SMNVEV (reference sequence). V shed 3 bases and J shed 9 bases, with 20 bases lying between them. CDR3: CASSFWAREELSYTF. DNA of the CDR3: TGTGCCAGCAGTTTTTGGGCCCGGGAGGAACTAAGCTACACCTTC.

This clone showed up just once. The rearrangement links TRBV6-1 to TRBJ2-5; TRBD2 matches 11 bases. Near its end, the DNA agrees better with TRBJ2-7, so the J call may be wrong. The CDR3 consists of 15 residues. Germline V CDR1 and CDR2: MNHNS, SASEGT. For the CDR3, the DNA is TGTGCCAGCAGGCTACTAGCGGGAGAACCCTACGAGCAGTACTTC. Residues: CASRLLAGEPYEQYF.

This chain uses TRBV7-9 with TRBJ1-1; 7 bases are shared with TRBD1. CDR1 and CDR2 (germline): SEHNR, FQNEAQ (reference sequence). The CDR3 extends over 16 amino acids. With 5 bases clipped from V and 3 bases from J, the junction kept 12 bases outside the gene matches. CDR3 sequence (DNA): TGTGCCAGCAGCCCCCACAGGGGACCTCTTGACACTGAAGCTTTCTTT. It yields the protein CASSPHRGPLDTEAFF.

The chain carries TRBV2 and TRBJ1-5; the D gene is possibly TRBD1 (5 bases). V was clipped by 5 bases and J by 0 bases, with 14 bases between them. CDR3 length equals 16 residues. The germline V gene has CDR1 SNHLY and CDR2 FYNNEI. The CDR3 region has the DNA TGTGCCAGCAGTTGGTCGGGGGGGAATAGCAATCAGCCCCAGCATTTT. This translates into CASSWSGGNSNQPQHF.